The 25 T cell receptor beta chains reported below all come from one sample, sequenced in a study of blood T cell repertoires in COVID-19. Only in-frame clones appear in the TCRdb table, and some are missing; sequencing was by immunoSEQ multiplex PCR. Of 200,000 or so clones listed, just over 85% are singletons. Sequenced sample: PBMCs or T cells enriched from blood (not recorded which). Receptors originate from a woman aged 40 to 50 with acute COVID-19.

The rearrangement links TRBV28 to TRBJ1-3; D gene uncertain. CDR1 is MDHEN, CDR2 SYDVKM, per germline. V was clipped by 2 bases and J by 0 bases, with 8 bases between them. The CDR3 contains 15 residues. CDR3 DNA: TGTGCCAGCAGTTTAGGGCTCGGCTCTGGAAACACCATATATTTT. Its protein product is CASSLGLGSGNTIYF.

This clone was seen only once. The chain is built from TRBV7-2 and TRBJ1-3; 7 nucleotides match TRBD1. The ends lost 4 bases at V and 0 bases at J; junction bases unmatched: 3. Germline V CDR1 and CDR2: SGHTA, FQGNSA. This CDR3 comprises 15 residues. This CDR3 is CASSSGGISGNTIYF. As DNA, the CDR3 is TGTGCCAGCAGCTCAGGGGGAATCTCTGGAAACACCATATATTTT.

This chain joins TRBV4-3 and TRBJ1-1; 8 bases map to TRBD1. Germline CDR1 and CDR2: LGHNA and YSLEER. Trimming took 7 bases from V and 4 from J; bases not matched to a gene: 8. This CDR3 region has 14 residues. The CDR3 is CASNRGQGGTEAFF. In nucleotides, the CDR3 is TGCGCCAGCAACCGAGGACAGGGAGGCACTGAAGCTTTCTTT.

The chain links TRBV3-1 (or the pseudogene TRBV3-2) to TRBJ1-1; no reliable D call. The CDR3 is made up of 11 amino acids. Germline CDR1 reads LGHDT; CDR2 reads YNNKEL (reference sequence). V gave up 3 bases and J gave up 6 bases, with 5 bases separating them. CDR3 in DNA: TGTGCCAGCAGCCAGACTTCTGAAGCTTTCTTT. Amino acid sequence: CASSQTSEAFF.

The chain recombines TRBV28 with TRBJ1-6; D is uncertain. This CDR3 region has 17 residues. Germline V gives CDR1 MDHEN, CDR2 SYDVKM. Deletions cut 6 bases from V and 7 bases from J, with 22 bases between. In DNA form, the CDR3 reads TGTGCCAGCAGCCCACCTGGTATCGGGGTGTCGAATTCACCCCTCCACTTT. Its protein is CASSPPGIGVSNSPLHF. The full variable domain, with the rest looked up from reference TRBV28 and TRBJ1-6, is DVKVTQSSRYLVKRTGEKVFLECVQDMDHENMFWYRQDPGLGLRLIYFSYDVKMKEKGDIPEGYSVSREKKERFSLILESASTNQTSMYLCASSPPGIGVSNSPLHFGNGTRLTVT.

The V and J genes are TRBV9 and TRBJ2-1; tentative D call: TRBD2 (6 bases). The V end lost 0 bases, the J end lost 8 bases, and 12 bases lay between the germline ends. Germline CDR1 reads SGDLS; CDR2 reads YYNGEE. CDR3 size: 14 residues. The CDR3 is CASSVGPSEDEQFF. DNA for the CDR3: TGTGCCAGCAGCGTAGGACCTAGCGAGGATGAGCAGTTCTTC. The full variable domain, rest sourced from reference TRBV9 and TRBJ2-1, is DSGVTQTPKHLITATGQRVTLRCSPRSGDLSVYWYQQSLDQGLQFLIQYYNGEERAKGNILERFSAQQFPDLHSELNLSSLELGDSALYFCASSVGPSEDEQFFGPGTRLTVL.

This chain joins TRBV7-2 and TRBJ1-5; a possible D gene is TRBD1 (6 bases). This CDR3 has 15 residues. Trimming stripped 5 bases from V and 1 base from J, with 12 bases between. Germline V lookup: CDR1 SGHTA, CDR2 FQGNSA. The CDR3 DNA sequence: TGTGCCAGCAGCCGTGAGGGGGTAAGCAATCAGCCCCAGCATTTT. Its translation: CASSREGVSNQPQHF.

The V and J genes are TRBV11-3 and TRBJ1-2; 9 bases map to TRBD1. The V segment lost 5 bases and the J segment 8 bases; nucleotides outside the gene matches: 3. Germline V gene data show CDR1 as SGHNT and CDR2 as YENEEA. The CDR3 totals 12 residues. CDR3 bases: TGTGCCAGCAGCCGGACAGGGGACGGCTACACCTTC. Translating gives CASSRTGDGYTF.

The chain carries TRBV3-1 (or the pseudogene TRBV3-2) and TRBJ2-1, with TRBD2 identical over 9 bases. With 4 bases clipped from V and 7 bases from J, the junction kept 8 bases outside the gene matches. Germline V gene data show CDR1 as LGHDT and CDR2 as YNNKEL (reference sequence). The CDR3 sequence is 15 residues long. The CDR3 protein is CASSPRGAGGNEQFF. CDR3 DNA sequence: TGTGCCAGCAGCCCAAGGGGGGCGGGAGGGAATGAGCAGTTCTTC.

This clone occurred once. J is TRBJ1-1 and V is TRBV25-1, with TRBD1 as a possible D gene (6 bases). This CDR3 comprises 14 residues. CDR1 and CDR2 from the germline V gene are MGHDK and SYGVNS. Trimming pared 4 bases from V and 0 bases from J, leaving 9 bases between. CDR3 DNA sequence: TGTGCCAGCAGTGCCGGACAGTTGAACACTGAAGCTTTCTTT. The encoded protein is CASSAGQLNTEAFF.

The chain uses TRBV7-9 and TRBJ2-7; D perhaps matches TRBD1 (5 bases). There are 15 residues in the CDR3. Germline V gene data show CDR1 as SEHNR and CDR2 as FQNEAQ (reference sequence). V was cut by 5 bases and J by 4 bases, with 18 bases left in between. CDR3 sequence: CASSPPQVPLYEQYF. The CDR3 DNA is TGTGCCAGCAGCCCACCACAGGTCCCCCTTTACGAGCAGTACTTC. The whole variable domain, filled in from reference TRBV7-9 and TRBJ2-7, reads DTGVSQNPRHKITKRGQNVTFRCDPISEHNRLYWYRQTLGQGPEFLTYFQNEAQLEKSRLLSDRFSAERPKGSFSTLEIQRTEQGDSAMYLCASSPPQVPLYEQYFGPGTRLTVT.

The count of this clone is one. This chain links TRBV15 with TRBJ1-1; 7 bases match TRBD1. Germline trimming cut 0 bases from V and 7 bases from J; bases unmatched to any gene: 5. From germline, CDR1 is LNHNV and CDR2 YYDKDF (reference sequence). CDR3 size: 14 residues. CDR3 nucleotide sequence: TGTGCCACCAGCAGAGATGGGAGACAGGGTGAAGCTTTCTTT. As protein: CATSRDGRQGEAFF.

The chain combines TRBV5-4 with TRBJ1-6, with TRBD1 as a possible D gene (6 bases). The length of the CDR3 is 17 residues. With 2 bases removed from V and 0 bases from J, the gap between germline ends came to 12 bases. CDR1 is SGHNT and CDR2 is YYREEE in the germline V gene (reference sequence). The CDR3 coding sequence is TGTGCCAGCAGCTTTGTCACAGGGAGCTCCTATAATTCACCCCTCCACTTT. This translates into CASSFVTGSSYNSPLHF.

J is TRBJ2-5 and V is TRBV29-1; D possibly corresponds to TRBD1 (5 bases). The CDR3 is 11 residues long. The germline CDR1 and CDR2 sequences are SQVTM and ANQGSEA. The ends were cut back, 5 bases at V and 5 bases at J, with 9 bases in the middle. CDR3 residues: CSVQGTETQYF. The CDR3 region has the DNA TGCAGCGTTCAGGGTACGGAGACCCAGTACTTC.

This chain links TRBV30 with TRBJ1-1; no definite D call. Germline V gene lookup returns CDR1 GTSNPN and CDR2 SVGIG (reference sequence). The CDR3 consists of 13 residues. V was trimmed by 4 bases and J by 0 bases, leaving 9 bases between them. The CDR3: CAWTETVNTEAFF. CDR3 sequence (DNA): TGTGCCTGGACCGAAACAGTGAACACTGAAGCTTTCTTT.

The sample holds one count of this clone. The V call is TRBV27, the J call TRBJ2-7; D is possibly TRBD2 (6 bases). The ends were cut back, 1 base at V and 6 bases at J, with 7 bases in the middle. The CDR3 extends over 12 amino acids. Germline V gene sequence: CDR1 MNHEY, CDR2 SMNVEV (reference sequence). This CDR3 is CASSLWGGEQYF. DNA of the CDR3: TGTGCCAGCAGTTTATGGGGAGGCGAGCAGTACTTC.

The V gene is TRBV7-8, the J gene TRBJ1-3, with 10 bases aligning to TRBD1. The junction had 5 bases not matched to a gene; V was cut back by 1 base and J by 5 bases. CDR1 and CDR2 from the germline V gene are SGHVS and FQNEAQ. The CDR3 is made up of 16 amino acids. This chain's CDR3 is CASSLERTGGRNTIYF. The CDR3 coding sequence is TGTGCCAGCAGCTTAGAACGGACAGGGGGGAGAAACACCATATATTTT.

This clone was recorded a few times. CDR3 loop: CASSVGPGAVGGSRVNTEAFF. CDR3 DNA sequence: TGTGCCAGCAGCGTAGGTCCTGGGGCAGTGGGGGGATCACGGGTTAACACTGAAGCTTTCTTT. V and J are TRBV9 and TRBJ1-1; weak D call: TRBD1 (5 bases). The CDR3 consists of 21 residues. Looked up from germline, CDR1 is SGDLS and CDR2 is YYNGEE. The V end lost 0 bases, the J end lost 2 bases, and 29 bases lay between the germline ends.

J is TRBJ2-1 and V is TRBV24-1; 12 bases line up with TRBD2. Germline V CDR1 and CDR2: KGHDR, SFDVKD. Trimming at V came to 4 bases and at J to 4 bases, leaving 10 bases not matched to a gene. There are 18 residues in the CDR3. The CDR3 region has the DNA TGTGCCACCAGTGACCCACGACGGACTAGCGGGGATTACAATGAGCAGTTCTTC. As protein: CATSDPRRTSGDYNEQFF.

The chain carries TRBV11-2 and TRBJ2-3; weak D call: TRBD2 (5 bases). Germline CDR1 SGHAT, CDR2 FQNNGV. Trimming pared 1 base from V and 6 bases from J, leaving 5 bases between. The length of the CDR3 is 12 residues. CDR3 DNA sequence: TGTGCCAGCAGCTTAGGCGGGGATACGCAGTATTTT. This gives the protein CASSLGGDTQYF.

This clone was picked up one time. The chain uses TRBV18 and TRBJ2-4; a weak D match, TRBD2 (5 bases). CDR3 length: 15 amino acids. The V gene's germline CDR1 is KGHSH and CDR2 LQKENI. V was trimmed by 3 bases and J by 0 bases, leaving 9 bases between them. The CDR3 DNA follows: TGTGCCAGCTCACCCCGGGATTTAGCCAAAAACATTCAGTACTTC. This codes for CASSPRDLAKNIQYF.

The chain links TRBV15 to TRBJ2-2; TRBD1 matches at 7 bases. The ends lost 1 base at V and 5 bases at J; junction bases unmatched: 4. CDR1 LNHNV and CDR2 YYDKDF come from the germline V gene (reference sequence). This CDR3 is 15 amino acids long. CDR3 DNA: TGTGCCACCAGCAGAGGGACAGGAGGTACCGGGGAGCTGTTTTTT. Translated, it gives CATSRGTGGTGELFF.

The V call is TRBV4-3, the J call TRBJ2-1; TRBD2 agrees at 8 bases. The CDR3 is 16 amino acids. V lost 0 bases, J lost 2 bases, and 3 bases stayed unmatched. In germline, CDR1 is LGHNA, CDR2 YSLEER. CDR3 amino acids: CASSQDRTSPYNEQFF. The CDR3 DNA is TGCGCCAGCAGCCAAGATCGGACTAGCCCCTACAATGAGCAGTTCTTC.

The chain employs TRBV28 and TRBJ2-2; 8 bases align to TRBD1. This CDR3 is built from 15 residues. Losses at the gene ends were 10 bases for V and 6 bases for J; bases not matched to a gene: 13. The germline CDR1 and CDR2 sequences are MDHEN and SYDVKM. The DNA of the CDR3 is TGTGCCATCGGCAGGGGGGACAGGTTTTCCGGGGAGCTGTTTTTT. Protein: CAIGRGDRFSGELFF.

The sample holds one count of this clone. V is TRBV4-1 and J is TRBJ2-1; the match to TRBD2 covers 16 bases. V gave up 4 bases and J gave up 4 bases; unmatched junction bases: 10. The CDR3 is 19 amino acids. Germline loops: CDR1 MGHRA, CDR2 YSYEKL. The CDR3 nucleotides read TGCGCCAGCAGCCCGGAGGGACTAGCGGGAGGGATTATATACAATGAGCAGTTCTTC. The encoded protein is CASSPEGLAGGIIYNEQFF.